The 7 T cell receptor beta chains presented below share a single source sample, sequenced in a study of breast tumors, draining lymph nodes, adjacent tissues. Axillary draining lymph nodes of breast cancer patients supplied the node samples. TCRdb re-called the multiplex PCR reads through MiXCR, storing one row per CDR3 protein. Of approximately 210,000 distinct CDR3 sequences in the sample, roughly 32% were seen once. The sample was axillary lymph node tissue. These receptors all stem from a female donor with breast cancer. Some clones in this sample may be carry-over from other donors' samples.

The table lists this clonotype with many counts. The genes are TRBV5-1 and TRBJ2-6; D remains ambiguous. CDR3 size: 17 residues. The germline CDR1 and CDR2 sequences are SGHRS and YFSETQ. The V and J ends lost 0 bases and 2 bases respectively, with 12 bases between them. CDR3 sequence: CASSLGNLGPGANVLTF. DNA of the CDR3: TGCGCCAGCAGCTTGGGGAACCTCGGGCCTGGGGCCAACGTCCTGACTTTC.

This clonotype was recorded at least ten times. The chain combines TRBV5-4 with TRBJ2-2, with D perhaps matching TRBD2 (6 bases). The CDR3 covers 15 residues. Germline loops: CDR1 SGHNT, CDR2 YYREEE (reference sequence). V gave up 0 bases and J gave up 5 bases, with 11 bases separating them. CDR3 DNA: TGTGCCAGCAGCTTGGGTGGACTAAAAACCGGGGAGCTGTTTTTT. Protein sequence: CASSLGGLKTGELFF.

This clonotype was recorded at least ten times. The V call is TRBV3-1, the J call TRBJ1-6, with no clear D. Germline values: CDR1 LGHDT, CDR2 YNNKEL (reference sequence). The CDR3 is made up of 15 amino acids. V was cut by 4 bases and J by 6 bases, with 13 bases left in between. This CDR3 is CASSPLVGPNSPLHF. CDR3 nucleotide sequence: TGTGCCAGCAGCCCCCTCGTTGGGCCTAATTCACCCCTCCACTTT.

This clonotype came up many times. The chain links TRBV5-1 to TRBJ2-4; 12 positions agree with TRBD1. V lost 4 bases to trimming and J lost 8 bases; unmatched junction nucleotides: 10. CDR1 is SGHRS, CDR2 YFSETQ, per germline. The CDR3 extends over 16 amino acids. The CDR3 sequence: CASSPKGTGGADIQYF. The CDR3 coding sequence is TGCGCCAGCAGCCCTAAGGGGACAGGGGGCGCCGACATTCAGTACTTC.

A note on this clonotype: A much larger clonotype is one base distant, so this may be a read error. The chain employs TRBV12-3 or TRBV12-4 and TRBJ1-5, with D perhaps TRBD1 (5 bases). This CDR3 region has 15 residues. Trimming stripped 3 bases from V and 2 bases from J, with 11 bases between. The CDR3 nucleotides read TGTGCCAGCAGTTTCGGGGCCTCGGGCAATCAGCCCCAGCATTTT. Translating it yields CASSFGASGNQPQHF.

This clonotype has ten or more counts. The V call is TRBV12-3 or TRBV12-4, the J call TRBJ2-7, with D hard to call. Trimming cost V 6 bases and J 12 bases, with 21 bases left between them. The CDR3 is 13 amino acids. As DNA, the CDR3 is TGTGCCAGCAGACCCAAATCCCGGGTTGTGGTGTACTTC. Translated, it gives CASRPKSRVVVYF.

This clonotype was seen repeatedly, ten times or more. The chain joins TRBV12-3 or TRBV12-4 to TRBJ2-3; D is perhaps TRBD2 (6 bases). Trimming cost V 7 bases and J 5 bases, with 13 bases left between them. This CDR3 region has 13 residues. The CDR3 region is CASMGEARDTQYF. The DNA of the CDR3 is TGTGCCAGCATGGGGGAGGCACGAGATACGCAGTATTTT.